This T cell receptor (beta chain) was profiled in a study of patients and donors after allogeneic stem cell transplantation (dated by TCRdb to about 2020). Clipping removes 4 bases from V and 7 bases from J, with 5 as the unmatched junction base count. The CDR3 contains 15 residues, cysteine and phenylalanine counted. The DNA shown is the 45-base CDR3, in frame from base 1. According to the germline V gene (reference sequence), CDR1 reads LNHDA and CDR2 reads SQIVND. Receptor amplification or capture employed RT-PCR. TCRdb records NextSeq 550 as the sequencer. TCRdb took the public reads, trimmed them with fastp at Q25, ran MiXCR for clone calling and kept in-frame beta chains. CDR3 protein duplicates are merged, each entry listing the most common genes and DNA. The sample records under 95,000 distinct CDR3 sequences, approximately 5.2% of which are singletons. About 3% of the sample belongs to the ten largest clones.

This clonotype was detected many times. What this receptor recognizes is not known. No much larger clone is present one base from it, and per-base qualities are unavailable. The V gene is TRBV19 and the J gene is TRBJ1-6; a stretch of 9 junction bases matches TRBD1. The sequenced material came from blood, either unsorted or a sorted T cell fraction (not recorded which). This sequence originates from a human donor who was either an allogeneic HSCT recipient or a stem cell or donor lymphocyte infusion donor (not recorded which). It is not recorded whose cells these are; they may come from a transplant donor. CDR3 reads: CASSTNTGGNSPLHF. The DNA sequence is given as TGTGCCAGTAGTACCAACACAGGGGGCAATTCACCCCTCCACTTT. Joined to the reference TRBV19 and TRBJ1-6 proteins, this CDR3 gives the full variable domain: DGGITQSPKYLFRKEGQNVTLSCEQNLNHDAMYWYRQDPGQGLRLIYYSQIVNDFQKGDIAEGYSVSREKKESFPLTVTSAQKNPTAFYLCASSTNTGGNSPLHFGNGTRLTVT.